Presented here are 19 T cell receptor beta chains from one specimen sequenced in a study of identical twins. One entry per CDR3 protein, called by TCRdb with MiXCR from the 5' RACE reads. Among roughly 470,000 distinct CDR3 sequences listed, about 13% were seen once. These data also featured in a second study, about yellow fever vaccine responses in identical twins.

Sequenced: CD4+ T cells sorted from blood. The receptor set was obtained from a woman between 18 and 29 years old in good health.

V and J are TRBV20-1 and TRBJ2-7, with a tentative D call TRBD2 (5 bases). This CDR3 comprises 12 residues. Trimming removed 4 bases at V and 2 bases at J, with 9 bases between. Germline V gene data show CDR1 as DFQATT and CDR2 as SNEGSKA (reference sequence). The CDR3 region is CSATREAYEQYF. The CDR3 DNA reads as TGCAGTGCTACTCGGGAAGCCTACGAGCAGTACTTC.

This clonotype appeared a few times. In nucleotides, the CDR3 is TGCGCCAGCAGCTTGAGTAGCGTCAGCTCCTACGAGCAGTACTTC. Translation: CASSLSSVSSYEQYF. The J gene is TRBJ2-7, the V gene TRBV5-1, with a possible D match to TRBD2 (5 bases). Per the germline V gene, CDR1 is SGHRS and CDR2 is YFSETQ. V lost 1 base, J lost 0 bases, and 11 bases lay in between. The CDR3 is 15 amino acids. The variable domain in full, with the rest retrieved from reference TRBV5-1 and TRBJ2-7, is KAGVTQTPRYLIKTRGQQVTLSCSPISGHRSVSWYQQTPGQGLQFLFEYFSETQRNKGNFPGRFSGRQFSNSRSEMNVSTLELGDSALYLCASSLSSVSSYEQYFGPGTRLTVT.

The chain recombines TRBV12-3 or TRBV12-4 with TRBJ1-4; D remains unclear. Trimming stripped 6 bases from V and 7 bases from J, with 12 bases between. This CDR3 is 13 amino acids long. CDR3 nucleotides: TGTGCCAGCAGCCGCCGGGGTACTGAAAAACTGTTTTTT. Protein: CASSRRGTEKLFF.

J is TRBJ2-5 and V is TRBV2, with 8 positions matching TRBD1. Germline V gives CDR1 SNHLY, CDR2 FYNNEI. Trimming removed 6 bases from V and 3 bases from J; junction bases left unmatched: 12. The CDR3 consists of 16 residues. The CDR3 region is CASSVGTGTLKETQYF. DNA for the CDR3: TGTGCCAGCAGCGTTGGGACAGGAACTTTAAAAGAGACCCAGTACTTC.

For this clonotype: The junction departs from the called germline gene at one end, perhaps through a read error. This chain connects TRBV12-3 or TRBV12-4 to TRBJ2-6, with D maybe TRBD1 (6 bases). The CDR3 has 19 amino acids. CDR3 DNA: TGTGCCATCAGTTTCTGGCAGGGGTCCCCCCTTGTTGGGGCCAACGTCCTGACTTTC. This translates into CAISFWQGSPLVGANVLTF.

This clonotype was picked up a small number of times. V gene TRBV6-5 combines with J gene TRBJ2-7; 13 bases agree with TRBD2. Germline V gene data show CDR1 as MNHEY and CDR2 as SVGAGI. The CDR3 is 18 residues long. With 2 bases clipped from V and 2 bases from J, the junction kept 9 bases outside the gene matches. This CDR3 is CASSYEGLAGTGAYEQYF. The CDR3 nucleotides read TGTGCCAGCAGTTACGAGGGACTAGCGGGAACCGGCGCCTACGAGCAGTACTTC.

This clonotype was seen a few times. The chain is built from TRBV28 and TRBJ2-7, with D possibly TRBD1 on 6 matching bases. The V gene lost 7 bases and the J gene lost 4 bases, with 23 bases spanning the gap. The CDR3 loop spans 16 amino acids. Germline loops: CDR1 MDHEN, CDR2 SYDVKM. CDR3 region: CASTQILTGHPYEQYF. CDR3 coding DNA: TGTGCCAGCACCCAGATACTAACGGGACACCCATACGAGCAGTACTTC.

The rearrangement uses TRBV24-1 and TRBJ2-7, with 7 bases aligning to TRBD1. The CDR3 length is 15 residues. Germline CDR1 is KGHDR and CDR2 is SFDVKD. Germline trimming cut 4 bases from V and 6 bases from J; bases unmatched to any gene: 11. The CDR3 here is CATSDRTGVECEQYF. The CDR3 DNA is TGTGCCACCAGTGACCGGACAGGTGTAGAGTGCGAGCAGTACTTC.

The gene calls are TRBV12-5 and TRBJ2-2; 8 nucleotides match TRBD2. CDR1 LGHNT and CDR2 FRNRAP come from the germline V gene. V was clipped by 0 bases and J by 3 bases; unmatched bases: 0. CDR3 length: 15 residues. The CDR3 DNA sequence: TGTGCTAGTGGTTTGGTACTAGCGGACACCGGGGAGCTGTTTTTT. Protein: CASGLVLADTGELFF.

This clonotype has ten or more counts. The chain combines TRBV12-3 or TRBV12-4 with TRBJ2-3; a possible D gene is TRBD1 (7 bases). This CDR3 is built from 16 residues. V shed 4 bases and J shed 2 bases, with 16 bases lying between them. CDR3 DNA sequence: TGTGCCAGCAGTTCGACGACAGGGAGGTTCACAGATACGCAGTATTTT. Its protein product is CASSSTTGRFTDTQYF.

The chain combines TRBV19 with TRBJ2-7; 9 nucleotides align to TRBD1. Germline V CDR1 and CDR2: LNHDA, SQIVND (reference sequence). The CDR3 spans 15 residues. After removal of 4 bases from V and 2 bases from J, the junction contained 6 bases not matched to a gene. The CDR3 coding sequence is TGTGCCAGTAGTAAGCCGGGACAGGGTACCTACGAGCAGTACTTC. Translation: CASSKPGQGTYEQYF.

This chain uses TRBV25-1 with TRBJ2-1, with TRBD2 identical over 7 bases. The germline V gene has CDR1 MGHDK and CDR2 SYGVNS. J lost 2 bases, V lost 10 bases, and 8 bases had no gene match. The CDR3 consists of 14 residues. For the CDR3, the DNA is TGTGCCACCCAGGGAGGGAGAACCTACAATGAGCAGTTCTTC. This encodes CATQGGRTYNEQFF.

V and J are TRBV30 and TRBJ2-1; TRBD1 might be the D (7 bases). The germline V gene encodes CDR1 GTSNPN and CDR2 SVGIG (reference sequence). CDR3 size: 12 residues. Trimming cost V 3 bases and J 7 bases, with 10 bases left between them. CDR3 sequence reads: CAWSSGGNEQFF. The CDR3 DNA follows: TGTGCCTGGAGCTCAGGGGGGAATGAGCAGTTCTTC.

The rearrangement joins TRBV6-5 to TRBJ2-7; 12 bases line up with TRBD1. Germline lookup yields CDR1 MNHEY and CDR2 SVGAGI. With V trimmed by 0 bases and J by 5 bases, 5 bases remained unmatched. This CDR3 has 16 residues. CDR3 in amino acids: CASSYSAGQGAHEQYF. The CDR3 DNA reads TGTGCCAGCAGTTACTCGGCGGGACAGGGGGCGCACGAGCAGTACTTC.

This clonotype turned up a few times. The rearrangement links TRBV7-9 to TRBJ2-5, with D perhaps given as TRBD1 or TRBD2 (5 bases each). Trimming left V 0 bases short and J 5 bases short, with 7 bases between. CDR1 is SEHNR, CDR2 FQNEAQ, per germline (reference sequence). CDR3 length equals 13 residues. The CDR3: CASSLAGDETQYF. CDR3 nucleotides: TGTGCCAGCAGCTTAGCAGGGGACGAGACCCAGTACTTC.

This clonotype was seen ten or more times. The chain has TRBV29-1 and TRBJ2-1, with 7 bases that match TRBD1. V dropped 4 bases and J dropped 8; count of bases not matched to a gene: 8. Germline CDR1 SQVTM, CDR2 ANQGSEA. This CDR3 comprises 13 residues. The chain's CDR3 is CSVGNTGEHEQFF. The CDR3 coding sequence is TGCAGCGTTGGAAATACAGGGGAGCATGAGCAGTTCTTC.

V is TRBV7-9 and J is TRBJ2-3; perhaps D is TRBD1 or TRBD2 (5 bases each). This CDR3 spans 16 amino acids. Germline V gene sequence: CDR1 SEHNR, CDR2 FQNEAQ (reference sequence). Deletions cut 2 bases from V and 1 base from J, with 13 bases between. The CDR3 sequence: CASSLKRDGRTDTQYF. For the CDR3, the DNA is TGTGCCAGCAGCTTAAAAAGGGACGGACGCACAGATACGCAGTATTTT.

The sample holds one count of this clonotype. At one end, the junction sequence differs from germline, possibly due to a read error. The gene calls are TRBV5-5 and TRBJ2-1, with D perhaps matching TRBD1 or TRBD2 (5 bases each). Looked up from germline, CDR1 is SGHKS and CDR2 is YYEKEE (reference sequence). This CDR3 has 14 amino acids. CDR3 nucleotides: TGTGCCATCAGCTTAACCGGGACCGGCAATGAGCAGTTCTTC. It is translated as CAISLTGTGNEQFF.

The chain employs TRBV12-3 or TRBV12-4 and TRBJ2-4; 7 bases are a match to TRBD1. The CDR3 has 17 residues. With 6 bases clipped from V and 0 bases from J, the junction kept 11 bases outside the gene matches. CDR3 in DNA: TGTGCCAGCAGCCGATCCACAGGGGAACTAGCCAAAAACATTCAGTACTTC. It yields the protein CASSRSTGELAKNIQYF.